What follows are 23 T cell receptor beta chains derived from one specimen sequenced in a study of cytomegalovirus exposure and HLA in healthy donors. PCR used 60 Vbeta primers and 13 Jbeta primers. The data were produced by immunoSEQ multiplex PCR, yet TCRdb's version contains in-frame clones alone and is incomplete. The profile covers about 31,000 clones, with 60% to 70% appearing a single time and about 9.4% taken by the ten largest. The sequenced sample was PBMCs. Receptor source: a middle-aged man in good health and CMV-seropositive.

The chain recombines TRBV7-8 with TRBJ2-2; D perhaps matches TRBD1 (6 bases). The CDR3 totals 13 residues. Trimming left V 4 bases short and J 7 bases short, with 10 bases between. Germline V gene data show CDR1 as SGHVS and CDR2 as FQNEAQ. CDR3 DNA: TGTGCCAGCAGCTCACAGGGTTACGGGGAGCTGTTTTTT. Its protein is CASSSQGYGELFF.

This sequence joins TRBV5-6 and TRBJ1-2; D not certain. CDR3 length: 13 residues. V lost 5 bases and J lost 0, with 8 bases in between. Per the germline V gene, CDR1 is SGHDT and CDR2 is YYEEEE. CDR3 nucleotide sequence: TGTGCCAGCAGTTGGCGGACTAACTATGGCTACACCTTC. Translation: CASSWRTNYGYTF.

Only a few counts were recorded for this clone. The V and J genes are TRBV5-1 and TRBJ2-3; 10 nucleotides align to TRBD2. CDR3 length: 18 residues. CDR1 and CDR2 (germline): SGHRS, YFSETQ. The trim removed 3 bases at V and 0 bases at J, leaving 10 bases unmatched. CDR3 bases: TGCGCCAGCAGCTCTCGGGTTAGCGGGGGGCGCAGCACAGATACGCAGTATTTT. Translated, it gives CASSSRVSGGRSTDTQYF.

The J gene is TRBJ1-3, the V gene TRBV5-4; 8 bases map to TRBD1. Germline CDR1 and CDR2: SGHNT and YYREEE (reference sequence). Trimming at V came to 4 bases and at J to 0 bases, leaving 6 bases not matched to a gene. CDR3 size: 16 residues. As DNA, the CDR3 is TGTGCCAGCAGCCCCGACAGGGGTGCCTCTGGAAACACCATATATTTT. Its translation: CASSPDRGASGNTIYF.

The V and J genes are TRBV6-4 and TRBJ2-7; 7 bases are shared with TRBD1. Germline assignment: CDR1 MRHNA and CDR2 SNTAGT. V was pared by 0 bases and J by 5 bases, with 10 bases of the junction left unmatched. The CDR3 extends over 16 amino acids. CDR3 amino acids: CASSDSRGQANDEQYF. As DNA, the CDR3 is TGTGCCAGCAGTGACTCGAGAGGACAGGCCAACGACGAGCAGTACTTC.

This clone was observed a handful of times. The rearrangement links TRBV6-6 to TRBJ2-7; 8 bases match TRBD1. The V gene's germline CDR1 is MNHNY and CDR2 SVGAGI (reference sequence). The CDR3 is 13 residues long. V lost 6 bases to trimming and J lost 6 bases; unmatched junction nucleotides: 7. The CDR3 protein is CASSQGAWGEQYF. The CDR3, as DNA: TGTGCCAGCAGCCAGGGGGCGTGGGGCGAGCAGTACTTC.

The rearrangement joins TRBV10-1 to TRBJ2-3, with D maybe TRBD1 (7 bases). V dropped 2 bases and J dropped 0 bases, with 9 bases sitting between them. The length of the CDR3 is 15 residues. The germline V gene has CDR1 WNHNN and CDR2 SYGVQD (reference sequence). The CDR3 loop reads CASSEQGGSTDTQYF. Here the CDR3 DNA reads TGCGCCAGCAGTGAGCAGGGGGGAAGCACAGATACGCAGTATTTT.

This clone was detected only a few times. This chain links TRBV5-1 with TRBJ2-5, with TRBD2 identical over 7 bases. V shed 3 bases and J 1 base; nucleotides not matched to a gene: 6. Germline CDR1 reads SGHRS; CDR2 reads YFSETQ. This CDR3 comprises 15 residues. CDR3 DNA: TGCGCCAGCAGCTCTGGGGGGGGAAGCCAAGAGACCCAGTACTTC. Its protein is CASSSGGGSQETQYF.

The chain employs TRBV5-4 and TRBJ1-2; 8 positions match TRBD1. The CDR3 is 14 amino acids. With 4 bases clipped from V and 4 bases from J, the junction kept 6 bases outside the gene matches. CDR1 SGHNT and CDR2 YYREEE come from the germline V gene (reference sequence). Here the CDR3 DNA reads TGTGCCAGCAGCGGAGGACAGGGTTTCTATGGCTACACCTTC. Translation: CASSGGQGFYGYTF.

This clone has a handful of counts. V gene TRBV7-9 combines with J gene TRBJ2-1, with 9 bases fitting TRBD2. The CDR3 runs 14 residues. The V gene end was trimmed by 7 bases and the J gene end by 5 bases; junction bases not matched to a gene: 6. The V gene's germline CDR1 is SEHNR and CDR2 FQNEAQ (reference sequence). The CDR3 region is CASTRAGGDNEQFF. The CDR3 DNA sequence: TGTGCCAGCACCCGCGCGGGGGGGGACAATGAGCAGTTCTTC.

This clone was counted a few times. The J gene is TRBJ1-1, the V gene TRBV5-1; D possibly corresponds to TRBD1 (6 bases). Trimming took off 0 bases at V and 5 bases at J, with 11 bases between the two ends. The V gene's germline CDR1 is SGHRS and CDR2 YFSETQ. CDR3 length: 14 amino acids. CDR3 nucleotides: TGCGCCAGCAGCTTGGAGCAGGGGATGACTGAAGCTTTCTTT. The encoded protein is CASSLEQGMTEAFF.

The chain employs TRBV6-1 and TRBJ1-1; D gene unclear. Looked up from germline, CDR1 is MNHNS and CDR2 is SASEGT. The CDR3 totals 14 residues. Trimming took 8 bases from V and 2 from J, leaving 15 bases between them. This CDR3 reads CASRRQAYNTEAFF. The CDR3 nucleotides are TGTGCCAGCCGTAGGCAGGCCTATAACACTGAAGCTTTCTTT.

V is TRBV5-6 and J is TRBJ1-6; 9 bases align to TRBD1. Trimming took 4 bases from V and 3 from J; bases not matched to a gene: 8. The CDR3 sequence is 17 residues long. Germline CDR1 is SGHDT and CDR2 is YYEEEE. The DNA of the CDR3 is TGTGCCAGCAGCCCTAACACAGGGGGCGTCTATAATTCACCCCTCCACTTT. Its protein is CASSPNTGGVYNSPLHF.

The chain is built from TRBV30 and TRBJ2-3; no reliable D call. Trimming removed 0 bases at V and 2 bases at J, with 3 bases between. The germline CDR1 and CDR2 sequences are GTSNPN and SVGIG (reference sequence). The CDR3 has 12 amino acids. CDR3 sequence reads: CAWSVITDTQYF. The CDR3 region has the DNA TGTGCCTGGAGTGTTATCACAGATACGCAGTATTTT.

The chain links TRBV2 to TRBJ2-5; TRBD1 aligns across 7 bases. Germline V gene data show CDR1 as SNHLY and CDR2 as FYNNEI. The CDR3 is 14 residues long. J was trimmed by 3 bases and V by 4 bases; bases with no gene match: 5. As DNA, the CDR3 is TGTGCCAGCAGTGGTCCAGGGGGTGAAGAGACCCAGTACTTC. It translates to CASSGPGGEETQYF.

The V call is TRBV7-9, the J call TRBJ2-7, with D possibly matching TRBD1 (6 bases). Trimming took off 3 bases at V and 3 bases at J, with 9 bases between the two ends. This CDR3 spans 13 amino acids. Per germline, CDR1 SEHNR and CDR2 FQNEAQ (reference sequence). CDR3 loop: CASSFGQIYEQYF. The CDR3, as DNA: TGTGCCAGCAGCTTCGGACAGATCTACGAGCAGTACTTC. Based on the CDR3 plus reference TRBV7-9 and TRBJ2-7, the full variable domain is DTGVSQNPRHKITKRGQNVTFRCDPISEHNRLYWYRQTLGQGPEFLTYFQNEAQLEKSRLLSDRFSAERPKGSFSTLEIQRTEQGDSAMYLCASSFGQIYEQYFGPGTRLTVT.

The chain combines TRBV4-1 with TRBJ1-5; maybe TRBD1 (5 bases). Between the trimmed V and J ends, which lost 5 bases and 4 bases, there was a span of 12 bases. CDR1 is MGHRA and CDR2 is YSYEKL in the germline V gene. CDR3 length: 14 residues. This CDR3 is CASSADNWNQPQHF. In DNA form, the CDR3 reads TGCGCCAGCAGCGCGGACAATTGGAATCAGCCCCAGCATTTT.

This chain joins TRBV28 and TRBJ1-5; D gene uncertain. Germline V gene data show CDR1 as MDHEN and CDR2 as SYDVKM. The V and J ends lost 5 bases and 7 bases respectively, with 18 bases between them. The CDR3 totals 15 residues. This CDR3 reads CASSLGEVHGQPQHF. CDR3 coding DNA: TGTGCCAGCAGTCTGGGTGAGGTGCATGGACAGCCCCAGCATTTT. Variable domain in full (rest from reference TRBV28 and TRBJ1-5): DVKVTQSSRYLVKRTGEKVFLECVQDMDHENMFWYRQDPGLGLRLIYFSYDVKMKEKGDIPEGYSVSREKKERFSLILESASTNQTSMYLCASSLGEVHGQPQHFGDGTRLSIL.

J is TRBJ2-7 and V is TRBV18; a possible D gene is TRBD1 (6 bases). Germline loops: CDR1 KGHSH, CDR2 LQKENI. V shed 5 bases and J shed 4 bases, with 15 bases lying between them. CDR3 size: 14 residues. The CDR3 bases are TGTGCCAGCTCAACCCCAGGGGTTCCTTACGAGCAGTACTTC. This codes for CASSTPGVPYEQYF.

This clone turned up a few times. The V gene is TRBV6-5, the J gene TRBJ2-1, with 7 nucleotides matching TRBD1. This CDR3 has 13 amino acids. Trimming at V came to 2 bases and at J to 9 bases, leaving 4 bases not matched to a gene. Germline CDR1 and CDR2: MNHEY and SVGAGI. CDR3 bases: TGTGCCAGCAGTTACGGGACAGACACTGAGCAGTTCTTC. This encodes CASSYGTDTEQFF.

There are a few counts of this clone. The CDR3 nucleotides are TGTGCCAGCAGCGTAGGGCAGGGACTATCCTACGAGCAGTACTTC. The encoded protein is CASSVGQGLSYEQYF. The chain links TRBV9 to TRBJ2-7, with 7 bases aligning to TRBD2. With V trimmed by 0 bases and J by 1 base, 4 bases remained unmatched. The CDR3 covers 15 residues. Germline V lookup: CDR1 SGDLS, CDR2 YYNGEE.

J is TRBJ2-5 and V is TRBV7-2; perhaps TRBD2 as D (7 bases). Germline V CDR1 and CDR2: SGHTA, FQGNSA. The germline V and J ends were trimmed by 1 base and 4 bases, with 19 bases remaining between them. This CDR3 region has 17 residues. In DNA form, the CDR3 reads TGTGCCAGCAGCTTAGTAGGGGGGGGAGGGTCAGGAGAGACCCAGTACTTC. Translating gives CASSLVGGGGSGETQYF.

The rearrangement joins TRBV4-1 to TRBJ1-1; TRBD1 might be the D (5 bases). The CDR3 covers 15 residues. Germline V gene sequence: CDR1 MGHRA, CDR2 YSYEKL. With 0 bases removed from V and 10 bases from J, the gap between germline ends came to 18 bases. CDR3 sequence reads: CASSQDQGGAGRAFF. CDR3 bases: TGCGCCAGCAGCCAAGATCAGGGAGGGGCAGGGAGAGCTTTCTTT.